The 26 T cell receptor beta chains in this list originate from one sample, sequenced in a study of blood T cell repertoires in COVID-19. Sequenced by immunoSEQ multiplex PCR; TCRdb stores in-frame clones only, minus some. Among just under 350,000 clones listed, around 90% were seen once. Sequencing used peripheral blood. Receptors were obtained from a young woman who had recovered from COVID-19.

The rearrangement links TRBV3-1 (or the pseudogene TRBV3-2) to TRBJ2-3, with 9 nucleotides matching TRBD2. The CDR3 spans 15 residues. Germline CDR1 reads LGHDT; CDR2 reads YNNKEL (reference sequence). The V gene end was trimmed by 4 bases and the J gene end by 5 bases; junction bases not matched to a gene: 7. CDR3 residues: CASSPSSGKGDTQYF. The CDR3 DNA reads TGTGCCAGCAGCCCCTCTAGCGGGAAGGGAGATACGCAGTATTTT.

This clone was seen only once. The chain carries TRBV4-1 and TRBJ1-6; maybe TRBD1 (5 bases). Trimming took off 0 bases at V and 8 bases at J, with 11 bases between the two ends. The germline CDR1 and CDR2 sequences are MGHRA and YSYEKL. CDR3 length: 15 residues. This CDR3 is CASSQEDTAYSPLHF. CDR3 sequence (DNA): TGCGCCAGCAGCCAAGAGGACACCGCTTATTCACCCCTCCACTTT.

The CDR3 loop is CASSLGGLGNTIYF. Here the CDR3 DNA reads TGTGCCAGCAGCTTAGGAGGGTTGGGAAACACCATATATTTT. The V call is TRBV7-8, the J call TRBJ1-3; the D is unclear. V was shortened by 1 base and J by 4 bases, with 8 bases between the two germline ends. Germline V gives CDR1 SGHVS, CDR2 FQNEAQ. CDR3 length equals 14 residues. The whole variable domain, filled in from reference TRBV7-8 and TRBJ1-3, reads GAGVSQSPRYKVAKRGQDVALRCDPISGHVSLFWYQQALGQGPEFLTYFQNEAQLDKSGLPSDRFFAERPEGSVSTLKIQRTQQEDSAVYLCASSLGGLGNTIYFGEGSWLTVV.

This clone showed up just once. This chain joins TRBV5-1 and TRBJ1-3; 7 nucleotides line up with TRBD1. The CDR3 loop spans 15 amino acids. Per the germline V gene, CDR1 is SGHRS and CDR2 is YFSETQ. V gave up 2 bases and J gave up 0 bases; unmatched junction bases: 2. The CDR3 nucleotides are TGCGCCAGCAGCTTTACAGGGGACTCTGGAAACACCATATATTTT. It codes for CASSFTGDSGNTIYF. Using reference TRBV5-1 and TRBJ1-3 for the parts outside the CDR3, the full variable domain is KAGVTQTPRYLIKTRGQQVTLSCSPISGHRSVSWYQQTPGQGLQFLFEYFSETQRNKGNFPGRFSGRQFSNSRSEMNVSTLELGDSALYLCASSFTGDSGNTIYFGEGSWLTVV.

The chain links TRBV11-3 to TRBJ1-1; D remains ambiguous. Germline V gene data show CDR1 as SGHNT and CDR2 as YENEEA. Between the trimmed V and J ends, which lost 5 bases and 0 bases, there was a span of 7 bases. CDR3 length equals 13 residues. The DNA of the CDR3 is TGTGCCAGCAGCCTTCAGGTGAACACTGAAGCTTTCTTT. It encodes CASSLQVNTEAFF.

This rearrangement joins TRBV28 to TRBJ2-3; D is possibly TRBD2 (6 bases). V lost 3 bases, J lost 8 bases, and 15 bases lay in between. This CDR3 contains 14 residues. The germline V gene has CDR1 MDHEN and CDR2 SYDVKM. The CDR3 sequence: CASSFAGRFGTQYF. The CDR3 region has the DNA TGTGCCAGCAGTTTTGCGGGGAGATTCGGTACGCAGTATTTT.

J is TRBJ1-1 and V is TRBV4-3; perhaps TRBD1 as D (6 bases). CDR1 LGHNA and CDR2 YSLEER come from the germline V gene. The germline V and J ends were trimmed by 2 bases and 6 bases, with 19 bases remaining between them. The CDR3 is made up of 16 amino acids. The CDR3 bases are TGCGCCAGCAGCCAATCGTCCCGGGGGGCTGCATCTGAAGCTTTCTTT. Residues: CASSQSSRGAASEAFF.

The chain employs TRBV19 and TRBJ2-1, with 9 bases lining up with TRBD1. Germline V lookup: CDR1 LNHDA, CDR2 SQIVND (reference sequence). The junction had 2 bases not matched to a gene; V was cut back by 3 bases and J by 2 bases. The CDR3 runs 15 residues. CDR3 in DNA: TGTGCCAGTAGTATCGGACAGGGGACCTACAATGAGCAGTTCTTC. Translation: CASSIGQGTYNEQFF.

The CDR3 DNA reads as TGTGCCACCAGCAGAGATTGGAGCGTCCAGAATGGGACCCAGTACTTC. Amino acid sequence: CATSRDWSVQNGTQYF. The chain carries TRBV15 and TRBJ2-5; D not certain. Trimming removed 0 bases at V and 7 bases at J, with 18 bases between. CDR1 is LNHNV and CDR2 is YYDKDF in the germline V gene (reference sequence). There are 16 residues in the CDR3.

The chain links TRBV29-1 to TRBJ2-2; TRBD2 matches 10 bases. This CDR3 has 16 amino acids. V was pared by 5 bases and J by 6 bases, with 12 bases of the junction left unmatched. The germline V gene encodes CDR1 SQVTM and CDR2 ANQGSEA. The CDR3 spells CSVLASGRSRAGELFF. The DNA of the CDR3 is TGCAGCGTTCTGGCTAGCGGGAGAAGTAGGGCCGGGGAGCTGTTTTTT.

This rearrangement joins TRBV3-1 (or the pseudogene TRBV3-2) to TRBJ2-6, with D perhaps TRBD1 (5 bases). The CDR3 spans 17 residues. Germline CDR1 LGHDT, CDR2 YNNKEL (reference sequence). The V and J ends lost 0 bases and 3 bases respectively, with 12 bases between them. As DNA, the CDR3 is TGTGCCAGCAGCCAAGATTGGAAGGGGCTTGGGGCCAACGTCCTGACTTTC. It yields the protein CASSQDWKGLGANVLTF.

V and J are TRBV5-5 and TRBJ2-7; D might be TRBD1 (6 bases). Trimming cost V 3 bases and J 2 bases, with 24 bases left between them. Germline V gene sequence: CDR1 SGHKS, CDR2 YYEKEE (reference sequence). CDR3 size: 18 residues. The CDR3 protein is CASSSQEAESRGTYEQYV. CDR3 nucleotides: TGTGCCAGCAGCTCCCAAGAGGCCGAGAGCAGGGGAACCTACGAGCAGTACGTC.

This sequence joins TRBV5-4 and TRBJ1-6, with D tentatively TRBD1 (5 bases). CDR1 and CDR2 from the germline V gene are SGHNT and YYREEE (reference sequence). The CDR3 runs 14 residues. With 4 bases removed from V and 8 bases from J, the gap between germline ends came to 13 bases. CDR3 sequence (DNA): TGTGCCAGCAGCCATACGCCGACAGATTCACCCCTCCACTTT. It specifies CASSHTPTDSPLHF.

The chain couples TRBV5-3 to TRBJ2-3; no clear D gene. TRBV5-3 is designated an ORF whose function remains uncertain. The CDR3 extends over 12 amino acids. V lost 4 bases, J lost 3 bases, and 6 bases lay in between. The CDR3: CARSPRTDTQYF. CDR3 coding DNA: TGTGCCAGAAGCCCGCGGACAGATACGCAGTATTTT.

This chain uses TRBV12-3 or TRBV12-4 with TRBJ1-2, with 7 bases lining up with TRBD1. The junction had 6 bases not matched to a gene; V was cut back by 4 bases and J by 7 bases. The CDR3 length is 13 residues. The CDR3: CASSSGRGAGYTF. The CDR3 bases are TGTGCCAGCAGTTCGGGCAGGGGGGCTGGCTACACCTTC.

This clone was seen just once. The rearrangement uses TRBV29-1 and TRBJ1-2; TRBD1 is a possible D gene (6 bases). The CDR3 loop spans 11 amino acids. Germline values: CDR1 SQVTM, CDR2 ANQGSEA. V lost 4 bases and J 8 bases, leaving 11 bases between the germline ends. The CDR3, as DNA: TGCAGCGTTGCTTACAGGGACGGCTACACCTTC. Residues: CSVAYRDGYTF.

The rearrangement uses TRBV30 and TRBJ1-1; the D gene is possibly TRBD1 (6 bases). V shed 0 bases and J shed 5 bases, with 13 bases lying between them. In germline, CDR1 is GTSNPN, CDR2 SVGIG (reference sequence). This CDR3 has 14 amino acids. In DNA, the CDR3 is TGTGCCTGGAGTGTACGAGCAGGGGATACTGAAGCTTTCTTT. Its translation: CAWSVRAGDTEAFF.

The chain is built from TRBV4-3 and TRBJ1-1; possibly TRBD1 for D (5 bases). Germline assignment: CDR1 LGHNA and CDR2 YSLEER. The germline V and J ends were trimmed by 1 base and 1 base, with 10 bases remaining between them. The CDR3 is 15 residues long. CDR3 protein: CASSQVSDRNTEAFF. CDR3 nucleotide sequence: TGCGCCAGCAGCCAAGTTAGTGACAGGAACACTGAAGCTTTCTTT.

The chain employs TRBV28 and TRBJ2-3; 14 bases align to TRBD2. The CDR3 extends over 15 amino acids. The germline V gene encodes CDR1 MDHEN and CDR2 SYDVKM. With V trimmed by 6 bases and J by 4 bases, 3 bases remained unmatched. The CDR3 spells CASRRLAGGADTQYF. DNA for the CDR3: TGTGCCAGCAGAAGACTAGCGGGAGGGGCAGATACGCAGTATTTT.

The gene calls are TRBV19 and TRBJ2-5; 9 positions match TRBD2. The CDR3 totals 17 residues. Germline trimming cut 6 bases from V and 7 bases from J; bases unmatched to any gene: 18. Germline loops: CDR1 LNHDA, CDR2 SQIVND (reference sequence). Here the CDR3 reads CASRSGYTSGRRGTQYF. CDR3 sequence (DNA): TGTGCCAGTAGGTCAGGGTACACTAGCGGGCGTCGTGGGACCCAGTACTTC. The full variable domain, in which reference TRBV19 and TRBJ2-5 provide the parts outside the CDR3, is DGGITQSPKYLFRKEGQNVTLSCEQNLNHDAMYWYRQDPGQGLRLIYYSQIVNDFQKGDIAEGYSVSREKKESFPLTVTSAQKNPTAFYLCASRSGYTSGRRGTQYFGPGTRLLVL.

The genes are TRBV27 and TRBJ1-1; the D is unclear. V dropped 1 base and J dropped 6 bases, with 9 bases sitting between them. Germline CDR1 reads MNHEY; CDR2 reads SMNVEV (reference sequence). This CDR3 comprises 13 residues. This CDR3 reads CASSLFREAEAFF. CDR3 DNA: TGTGCCAGCAGTTTATTTAGGGAGGCTGAAGCTTTCTTT.

The chain has TRBV14 and TRBJ2-1, with D maybe TRBD2 (5 bases). The germline V gene encodes CDR1 SGHDN and CDR2 FVKESK. V was cut by 2 bases and J by 2 bases, with 7 bases left in between. The CDR3 runs to 14 residues. As DNA, the CDR3 is TGTGCCAGCAGCCAAAGCGGTACCTACAATGAGCAGTTCTTC. Protein: CASSQSGTYNEQFF. Full variable domain (remainder filled in from reference TRBV14 and TRBJ2-1): EAGVTQFPSHSVIEKGQTVTLRCDPISGHDNLYWYRRVMGKEIKFLLHFVKESKQDESGMPNNRFLAERTGGTYSTLKVQPAELEDSGVYFCASSQSGTYNEQFFGPGTRLTVL.

This chain uses TRBV7-2 with TRBJ2-2; D may be TRBD1 (6 bases). The CDR3 totals 13 residues. The germline V and J ends were trimmed by 5 bases and 5 bases, with 9 bases remaining between them. Germline V gene data show CDR1 as SGHTA and CDR2 as FQGNSA. CDR3 nucleotides: TGTGCCAGCAGCACACAGGGTACCGGGGAGCTGTTTTTT. This gives the protein CASSTQGTGELFF.

This clone was found once. This sequence joins TRBV28 and TRBJ1-1; D is undetermined. The V end was cut by 5 bases, the J end by 0 bases, with 16 bases between. There are 16 residues in the CDR3. CDR1 and CDR2 from the germline V gene are MDHEN and SYDVKM. CDR3 sequence (DNA): TGTGCCAGCAGTACCTTGTCGCGAGCTATGAACACTGAAGCTTTCTTT. It specifies CASSTLSRAMNTEAFF.

The chain carries TRBV15 and TRBJ1-2; TRBD1 matches 10 bases. Germline V gene lookup returns CDR1 LNHNV and CDR2 YYDKDF (reference sequence). This CDR3 comprises 14 residues. The V gene end was trimmed by 3 bases and the J gene end by 4 bases; junction bases not matched to a gene: 2. CDR3 bases: TGTGCCACCAGCAGTGGGACAGGGGTCTATGGCTACACCTTC. Residues: CATSSGTGVYGYTF.

The chain combines TRBV7-2 with TRBJ2-5; the match to TRBD1 covers 10 bases. The germline CDR1 and CDR2 sequences are SGHTA and FQGNSA. The CDR3 extends over 14 amino acids. V was clipped by 5 bases and J by 5 bases; unmatched bases: 5. The CDR3 DNA reads as TGTGCCAGCAGCCGGACAGGGGGTAGGGAGACCCAGTACTTC. As protein: CASSRTGGRETQYF.